The 27 T cell receptor beta chains below were found in one sample sequenced in a study of T cells in women clearing cervical HPV infection. Generated by immunoSEQ multiplex PCR, the TCRdb table keeps only in-frame clones and is missing some. Its table records just over 20,000 clones. The sequenced sample was blood buffy coat. The receptors were sampled from a woman between 18 and 69 years old with a cervical HPV16 infection that either progressed to CIN3+ or cleared (not recorded which).

Details on this clone: The CDR3 end falls 3 residues outside the read, so it is completed with the germline J gene. V and J are TRBV12-3 or TRBV12-4 and TRBJ2-1; D unclear. This CDR3 spans 13 amino acids. Trimming removed 7 bases at V and 8 bases at J, with 15 bases between. CDR3: CASTPRPPDEQFF. The CDR3 bases that were read are TGTGCCAGCACCCCCCGTCCCCCCGATGAG.

On this clone itself: The read ends 3 residues before the CDR3 terminus; that terminus is restored from the germline J gene. This chain connects TRBV28 to TRBJ2-5, with D tentatively TRBD2 (6 bases). Germline V lookup: CDR1 MDHEN, CDR2 SYDVKM. CDR3 length equals 13 residues. V lost 4 bases, J lost 5 bases, and 11 bases lay in between. The CDR3 loop reads CASSSPGRETQYF. CDR3 DNA, as far as it was read: TGTGCCAGCAGTTCCCCGGGGAGGGAGACC.

With respect to this clone: The CDR3 end lies 3 residues beyond the end of the read and is filled in from the germline J gene. The V and J genes are TRBV7-9 and TRBJ2-3; TRBD2 matches at 9 bases. The junction had 11 bases not matched to a gene; V was cut back by 7 bases and J by 6 bases. CDR1 and CDR2 from the germline V gene are SEHNR and FQNEAQ (reference sequence). The CDR3 covers 15 residues. The DNA read from the CDR3 is TGTGCCAGCACCCAGCGAAGCGGGGGGTCGGATACG. Translated: CASTQRSGGSDT. The entire CDR3 protein reads CASTQRSGGSDTQYF.

As concerns this clone: The read ends 3 residues early relative to the CDR3; the germline J gene fills the gap. The chain recombines TRBV9 with TRBJ1-6; TRBD1 matches at 9 bases. With 4 bases clipped from V and 1 base from J, the junction kept 6 bases outside the gene matches. The germline CDR1 and CDR2 sequences are SGDLS and YYNGEE. This CDR3 region has 17 residues. Partial CDR3 DNA: TGTGCCAGCAGCCCACGACAGGGGGGATCCTATAATTCACCC. As protein: CASSPRQGGSYNSP. The full CDR3 protein reads CASSPRQGGSYNSPLHF.

Of note for this clone: Read coverage stops 3 residues before the CDR3 terminus; the germline J gene supplies the remainder. This chain uses TRBV30 with TRBJ1-6; tentative D call: TRBD1 (6 bases). The V end was cut by 1 base, the J end by 9 bases, with 16 bases between. The CDR3 consists of 15 residues. The V gene's germline CDR1 is GTSNPN and CDR2 SVGIG (reference sequence). The sequenced CDR3 bases are TGTGCCTGGAGTGAAGGGGACACTAAGGGTTCACCC. This codes for CAWSEGDTKGSP. The full CDR3 protein reads CAWSEGDTKGSPLHF.

The covered CDR3 bases are TGTGCCAGCAGCAAGGGACAGGGGAGCAACACTGAA. Its translation: CASSKGQGSNTE. The whole CDR3 sequence reads CASSKGQGSNTEAFF. The V gene is TRBV7-6, the J gene TRBJ1-1; 10 positions match TRBD1. The CDR3 end falls 3 residues outside the read, so it is completed with the germline J gene. The CDR3 runs 15 residues. Germline values: CDR1 SGHVS, CDR2 FNYEAQ. V trimming: 5 bases; J trimming: 2 bases; junction bases outside the gene matches: 5.

Note on this clone: Sequencing ends 3 residues short of the CDR3 end; the germline J gene provides the rest. The chain couples TRBV20-1 to TRBJ2-7; TRBD2 aligns across 10 bases. Trimming took 0 bases from V and 2 from J; bases not matched to a gene: 4. The germline CDR1 and CDR2 sequences are DFQATT and SNEGSKA (reference sequence). This CDR3 has 15 residues. The chain's CDR3 is CSARDGAGGAYEQYF. The CDR3 bases that were read are TGCAGTGCTAGAGATGGAGCGGGGGGGGCCTACGAG.

CDR3 bases read: TGTGCCAGCAGTTCCCCTAGCGGGGGCACCGGGGAG. Its protein product is CASSSPSGGTGE. In full, the CDR3 is CASSSPSGGTGELFF. V usage is TRBV28 and J usage is TRBJ2-2; 10 bases are shared with TRBD2. The read finishes 3 residues shy of the CDR3 end, and the germline J gene is used to complete it. The length of the CDR3 is 15 residues. Germline CDR1 reads MDHEN; CDR2 reads SYDVKM. V lost 4 bases, J lost 4 bases, and 3 bases stayed unmatched.

About this clone itself: The observed sequence ends 3 residues before the CDR3 terminus, with the missing tail filled in from the germline J gene. The gene calls are TRBV7-3 and TRBJ2-2; 10 nucleotides match TRBD1. Germline V gives CDR1 SGHTA, CDR2 FQGTGA. The CDR3 covers 15 residues. After removal of 7 bases from V and 6 bases from J, the junction contained 8 bases not matched to a gene. The CDR3 bases that were read are TGTGCCAGCACAAAACCGGGACAGGGGTCCGGGGAG. This codes for CASTKPGQGSGE. The entire CDR3 protein is CASTKPGQGSGELFF.

As to this clone: Read data end 3 residues before the CDR3 end; the end is taken from the germline J gene. This chain links TRBV6-4 with TRBJ1-2, with D perhaps TRBD1 (5 bases). The germline V gene has CDR1 MRHNA and CDR2 SNTAGT. The CDR3 is 17 amino acids. CDR3 bases read: TGTGCCAGCAGTGACCAGGCTAGCGGGGGGAGCACAGATACC. Protein: CASSDQASGGSTDT. The entire CDR3 sequence reads CASSDQASGGSTDTYTF.

Turning to this clone: The read ends 3 residues before the CDR3 terminus; that terminus is restored from the germline J gene. The rearrangement uses TRBV7-9 and TRBJ1-5, with 8 bases lining up with TRBD1. The germline CDR1 and CDR2 sequences are SEHNR and FQNEAQ (reference sequence). CDR3 size: 15 residues. After removal of 5 bases from V and 4 bases from J, the junction contained 7 bases not matched to a gene. The covered CDR3 bases are TGTGCCAGCAGCACGGACAGGGTGGGAAATCAGCCC. Translating gives CASSTDRVGNQP. The entire CDR3 is CASSTDRVGNQPQHF.

In the case of this clone: The read comes to an end 3 residues before the CDR3 does, leaving the germline J gene to fill in the end. V gene TRBV20-1 combines with J gene TRBJ1-2; D not certain. CDR1 is DFQATT, CDR2 SNEGSKA, per germline (reference sequence). Trimming shortened V by 3 bases and J by 3 bases, and 8 bases separated the two germline ends. This CDR3 is built from 12 residues. The CDR3 region is CSASSTDYGYTF. Partial CDR3 DNA: TGCAGTGCTAGTTCCACGGACTATGGC.

Concerning this clone itself: The read ends 3 residues before the CDR3 terminus; that terminus is restored from the germline J gene. V is TRBV2 and J is TRBJ2-3; 7 bases are shared with TRBD1. Per germline, CDR1 SNHLY and CDR2 FYNNEI. This CDR3 has 12 amino acids. CDR3 DNA, as far as it was read: TGTGCCAGCGGGCAGGGGGAAGAGACG. Translating gives CASGQGEET. The full-length CDR3 reads as CASGQGEETQYF.

As concerns this clone: The germline gene is not matched at one end of the junction; a read error may be the cause. Partial CDR3 DNA: TGCGCCAGCAGCCCCGAACACGTTAGCAATCAGCCC. Protein sequence: CASSPEHVSNQP. The entire CDR3 reads CASSPEHVSNQPQHF. This chain connects TRBV4-2 to TRBJ1-5; no clear D gene. The CDR3 end is not reached by the read, which stops 3 residues before it; the germline J gene fills it in. CDR1 is LGHNA and CDR2 is YNFKEQ in the germline V gene. This CDR3 spans 15 amino acids.

As concerns this clone: The CDR3 end falls 3 residues outside the read, so it is completed with the germline J gene. The chain uses TRBV20-1 and TRBJ2-7, with D possibly being TRBD2 (6 bases). CDR3 length equals 12 residues. In germline, CDR1 is DFQATT, CDR2 SNEGSKA (reference sequence). The V end lost 0 bases, the J end lost 6 bases, and 9 bases lay between the germline ends. The CDR3 bases that were read are TGCAGTGCTAGAGATACAGCGGGCGAG. It codes for CSARDTAGE. The complete CDR3 reads CSARDTAGEQYF.

In regard to this clone: The CDR3 extends 3 residues past the end of the read, so its final part is completed from the germline J gene. Other DNA sequences in the same sample also yield this CDR3. The gene calls are TRBV18 and TRBJ2-1; TRBD2 agrees at 8 bases. V was clipped by 6 bases and J by 7 bases; unmatched bases: 14. This CDR3 is built from 16 residues. Per the germline V gene, CDR1 is KGHSH and CDR2 is LQKENI. The CDR3 region is CASSPPTAGGANEQFF. The part of the CDR3 DNA that was read is TGTGCCAGCTCCCCCCCAACCGCGGGGGGTGCAAATGAG.

Measured by frequency, this clone is medium-sized. The CDR3 goes on 3 residues after the read ends, and that part is filled in from the germline J gene. The genes are TRBV6-4 and TRBJ2-1; TRBD1 matches 9 bases. The CDR3 is 15 amino acids. Per germline, CDR1 MRHNA and CDR2 SNTAGT. J lost 3 bases, V lost 0 bases, and 0 bases had no gene match. CDR3 DNA (partial): TGTGCCAGCAGTGACTCGACAGGGGGCTACAATGAG. As protein: CASSDSTGGYNE. The full CDR3 reads CASSDSTGGYNEQFF.

A note on this clone: The DNA ends 3 residues before the CDR3 does, and the rest of the CDR3 is filled in from the germline J gene. This specimen includes other DNA sequences encoding the same CDR3. The rearrangement joins TRBV5-1 to TRBJ2-7; 8 bases align to TRBD1. After removal of 4 bases from V and 6 bases from J, the junction contained 15 bases not matched to a gene. The germline CDR1 and CDR2 sequences are SGHRS and YFSETQ. The CDR3 contains 16 residues. CDR3 bases read: TGCGCCAGCAGCACCGGGACAGGACTTGGGTGGAGCGAG. This gives the protein CASSTGTGLGWSE. The whole CDR3 sequence reads CASSTGTGLGWSEQYF.

The CDR3 bases that were read are TGTGCCAGCAGCTTACACGGACAGGGGGTCGAAAAA. Amino acid sequence: CASSLHGQGVEK. The whole CDR3 is CASSLHGQGVEKLFF. The chain recombines TRBV7-2 with TRBJ1-4, with TRBD1 matching over 10 bases. The CDR3 end is not reached by the read, which stops 3 residues before it; the germline J gene fills it in. J lost 8 bases, V lost 2 bases, and 5 bases had no gene match. In germline, CDR1 is SGHTA, CDR2 FQGNSA. The CDR3 spans 15 residues.

A note on this clone: The read comes to an end 3 residues before the CDR3 does, leaving the germline J gene to fill in the end. V gene TRBV5-4 combines with J gene TRBJ2-2; D is uncertain. The CDR3 consists of 14 residues. Germline loops: CDR1 SGHNT, CDR2 YYREEE (reference sequence). Partial CDR3 DNA: TGTGCCAGCAGCTTGGAACCTTACGCGGAAAAG. The encoded protein is CASSLEPYAEK. The CDR3 as a whole reads CASSLEPYAEKLFF.

Points on this clone: Sequencing ends 3 residues short of the CDR3 end; the germline J gene provides the rest. V usage is TRBV20-1 and J usage is TRBJ1-5; D ambiguous. Germline-derived CDR1 and CDR2 are DFQATT and SNEGSKA (reference sequence). The germline V and J ends were trimmed by 1 base and 3 bases, with 7 bases remaining between them. CDR3 size: 13 residues. Here the CDR3 reads CSARGLDNQPQHF. The CDR3 DNA, read in part, is TGCAGTGCTAGAGGGTTAGACAATCAGCCC.

Worth noting for this clone: The CDR3 goes on 3 residues after the read ends, and that part is filled in from the germline J gene. The gene calls are TRBV19 and TRBJ1-6, with D maybe TRBD1 (5 bases). Germline CDR1 LNHDA, CDR2 SQIVND (reference sequence). The V and J ends lost 3 bases and 8 bases respectively, with 8 bases between them. This CDR3 region has 13 residues. CDR3 sequence: CASSMGTYSPLHF. CDR3 DNA, as far as it was read: TGTGCCAGTAGTATGGGGACTTATTCACCC.

On this clone: The DNA ends 3 residues before the CDR3 does, and the rest of the CDR3 is filled in from the germline J gene. The chain employs TRBV30 and TRBJ1-5; D perhaps matches TRBD1 (6 bases). CDR3 length: 15 residues. Germline values: CDR1 GTSNPN, CDR2 SVGIG (reference sequence). Trimming shortened V by 2 bases and J by 6 bases, and 17 bases separated the two germline ends. CDR3 amino acids: CAWSLTPRGSQPQHF. Incomplete CDR3 DNA: TGTGCCTGGAGTCTCACCCCCAGGGGCAGTCAGCCC.

As to this clone: The read finishes 3 residues shy of the CDR3 end, and the germline J gene is used to complete it. The V and J genes are TRBV27 and TRBJ2-3; D is undetermined. Germline-derived CDR1 and CDR2 are MNHEY and SMNVEV (reference sequence). This CDR3 region has 12 residues. CDR3 amino acids: CASSPPGGTQYF. The part of the CDR3 DNA that was read is TGTGCCAGCAGTCCTCCAGGTGGGACG.

Incomplete CDR3 DNA: TGTGCCAGCACCGACCCCGGGACAACCCATGGC. Translation: CASTDPGTTHG. The whole CDR3 is CASTDPGTTHGYTF. This chain uses TRBV2 with TRBJ1-2; perhaps TRBD1 as D (6 bases). The CDR3 end falls 3 residues outside the read, so it is completed with the germline J gene. Germline CDR1 reads SNHLY; CDR2 reads FYNNEI. The CDR3 covers 14 residues. Trimming pared 7 bases from V and 6 bases from J, leaving 18 bases between.

Concerning this clone: The read stops 3 residues short of the end of the CDR3; the missing end is completed from the germline J gene. This sequence joins TRBV20-1 and TRBJ1-1, with D unresolved. V lost 5 bases and J lost 1, with 17 bases in between. The germline CDR1 and CDR2 sequences are DFQATT and SNEGSKA (reference sequence). This CDR3 spans 15 amino acids. CDR3 region: CSAVTGSTQNTEAFF. The sequenced part of the CDR3 DNA is TGCAGTGCTGTGACCGGGTCCACACAGAACACTGAA.

A word on this clone: The missing CDR3 end, 3 residues past where the read stops, is filled in from the germline J gene. V usage is TRBV10-2 and J usage is TRBJ1-5; D call uncertain. Trimming pared 0 bases from V and 6 bases from J, leaving 9 bases between. Per the germline V gene, CDR1 is WSHSY and CDR2 is SAAADI. The CDR3 is made up of 14 amino acids. CDR3 DNA (partial): TGCGCCAGCAGTGAGTCTAACCGGGTTCAGCCC. Its translation: CASSESNRVQP. The full CDR3 protein reads CASSESNRVQPQHF.